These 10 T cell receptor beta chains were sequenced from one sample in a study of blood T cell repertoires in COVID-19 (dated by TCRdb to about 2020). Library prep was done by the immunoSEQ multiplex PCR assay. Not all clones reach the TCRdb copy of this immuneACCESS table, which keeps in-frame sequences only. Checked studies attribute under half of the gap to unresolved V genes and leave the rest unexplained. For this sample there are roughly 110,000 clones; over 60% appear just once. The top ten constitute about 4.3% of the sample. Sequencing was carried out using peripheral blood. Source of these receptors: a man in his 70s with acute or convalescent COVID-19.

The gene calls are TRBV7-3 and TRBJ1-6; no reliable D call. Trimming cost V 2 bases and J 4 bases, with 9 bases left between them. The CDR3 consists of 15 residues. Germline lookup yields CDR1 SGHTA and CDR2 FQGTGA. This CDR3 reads CASSLAGGYNSPLHF. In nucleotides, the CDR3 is TGTGCCAGCAGCTTAGCAGGAGGATATAATTCACCCCTCCACTTT.

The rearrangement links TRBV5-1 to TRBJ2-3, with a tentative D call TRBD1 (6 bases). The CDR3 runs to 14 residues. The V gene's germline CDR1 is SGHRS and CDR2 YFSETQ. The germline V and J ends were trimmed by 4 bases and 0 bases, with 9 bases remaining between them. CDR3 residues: CASSIGQSTDTQYF. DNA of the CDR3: TGCGCCAGCAGCATCGGACAGAGCACAGATACGCAGTATTTT.

CDR3 sequence: CATSDRDSSSTDTQYF. Here the CDR3 DNA reads TGTGCCACCAGTGATAGGGACAGCTCTAGCACAGATACGCAGTATTTT. The chain couples TRBV24-1 to TRBJ2-3; TRBD1 matches 7 bases. This CDR3 comprises 16 residues. From germline, CDR1 is KGHDR and CDR2 SFDVKD. J lost 0 bases, V lost 3 bases, and 5 bases had no gene match.

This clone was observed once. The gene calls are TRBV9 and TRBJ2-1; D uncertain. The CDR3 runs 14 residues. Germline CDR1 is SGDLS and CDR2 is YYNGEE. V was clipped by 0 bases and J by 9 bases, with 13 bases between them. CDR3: CASSVGFSASEQFF. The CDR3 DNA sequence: TGTGCCAGCAGCGTAGGGTTTTCCGCCAGTGAGCAGTTCTTC.

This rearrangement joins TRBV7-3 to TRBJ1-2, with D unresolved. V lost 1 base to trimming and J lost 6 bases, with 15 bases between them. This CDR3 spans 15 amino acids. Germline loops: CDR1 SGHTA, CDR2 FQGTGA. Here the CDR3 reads CASSLRAGEEDGYTF. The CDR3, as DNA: TGTGCCAGCAGCTTAAGGGCCGGGGAAGAGGATGGCTACACCTTC.

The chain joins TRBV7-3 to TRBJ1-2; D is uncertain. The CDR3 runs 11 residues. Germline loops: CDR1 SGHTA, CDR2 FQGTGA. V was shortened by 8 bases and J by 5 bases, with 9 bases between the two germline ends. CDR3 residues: CASLLRYGYTF. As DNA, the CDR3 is TGTGCCAGCCTCTTGAGGTATGGCTACACCTTC.

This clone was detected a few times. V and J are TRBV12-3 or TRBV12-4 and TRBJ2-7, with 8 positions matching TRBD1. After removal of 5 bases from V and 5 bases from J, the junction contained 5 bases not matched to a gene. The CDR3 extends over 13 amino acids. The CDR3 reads CASSHYRGDEQYF. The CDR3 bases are TGTGCCAGCAGTCATTACAGGGGGGACGAGCAGTACTTC.

CDR3 DNA sequence: TGTGCCAGTAAGGACGGCCCGGGACTTAGCAATCAGCCCCAGCATTTT. It is translated as CASKDGPGLSNQPQHF. The V call is TRBV19, the J call TRBJ1-5; D is possibly TRBD1 (5 bases). The CDR3 contains 16 residues. CDR1 is LNHDA and CDR2 is SQIVND in the germline V gene (reference sequence). V shed 7 bases and J shed 0 bases, with 16 bases lying between them.

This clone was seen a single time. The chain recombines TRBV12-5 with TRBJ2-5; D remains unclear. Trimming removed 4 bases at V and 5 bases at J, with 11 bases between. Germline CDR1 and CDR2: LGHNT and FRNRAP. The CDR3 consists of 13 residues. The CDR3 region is CASGSSGSETQYF. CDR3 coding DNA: TGTGCTAGTGGTTCGTCCGGGTCGGAGACCCAGTACTTC.

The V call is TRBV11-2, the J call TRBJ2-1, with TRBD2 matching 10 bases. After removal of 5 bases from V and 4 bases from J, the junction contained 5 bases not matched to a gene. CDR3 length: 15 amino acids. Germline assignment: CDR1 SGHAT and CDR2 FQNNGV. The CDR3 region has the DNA TGTGCCAGCAGCCCCAGGACTAGCGGTTACAATGAGCAGTTCTTC. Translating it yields CASSPRTSGYNEQFF. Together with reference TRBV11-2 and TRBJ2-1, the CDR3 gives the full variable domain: EAGVAQSPRYKIIEKRQSVAFWCNPISGHATLYWYQQILGQGPKLLIQFQNNGVVDDSQLPKDRFSAERLKGVDSTLKIQPAKLEDSAVYLCASSPRTSGYNEQFFGPGTRLTVL.